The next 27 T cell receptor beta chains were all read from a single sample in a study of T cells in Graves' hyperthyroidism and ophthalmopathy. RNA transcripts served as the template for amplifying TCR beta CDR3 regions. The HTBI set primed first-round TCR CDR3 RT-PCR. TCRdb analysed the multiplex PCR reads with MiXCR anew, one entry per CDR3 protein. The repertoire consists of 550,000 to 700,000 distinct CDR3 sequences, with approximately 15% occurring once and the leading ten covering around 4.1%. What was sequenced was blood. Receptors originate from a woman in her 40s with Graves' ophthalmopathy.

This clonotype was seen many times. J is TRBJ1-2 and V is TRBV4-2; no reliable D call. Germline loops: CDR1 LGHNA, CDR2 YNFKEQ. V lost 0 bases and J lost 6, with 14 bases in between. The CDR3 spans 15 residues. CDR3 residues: CASSQEGGIRNGYTF. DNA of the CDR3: TGTGCCAGCAGCCAAGAAGGAGGGATTCGTAATGGCTACACCTTC.

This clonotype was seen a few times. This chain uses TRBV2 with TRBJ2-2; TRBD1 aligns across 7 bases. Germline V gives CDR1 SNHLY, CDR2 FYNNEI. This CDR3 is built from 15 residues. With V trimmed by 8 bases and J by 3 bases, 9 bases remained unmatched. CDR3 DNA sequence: TGTGCCAGCGGGAGACAGGGCTCCCACACCGGGGAGCTGTTTTTT. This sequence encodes CASGRQGSHTGELFF. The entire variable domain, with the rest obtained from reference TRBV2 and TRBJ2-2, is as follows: EPEVTQTPSHQVTQMGQEVILRCVPISNHLYFYWYRQILGQKVEFLVSFYNNEISEKSEIFDDQFSVERPDGSNFTLKIRSTKLEDSAMYFCASGRQGSHTGELFFGEGSRLTVL.

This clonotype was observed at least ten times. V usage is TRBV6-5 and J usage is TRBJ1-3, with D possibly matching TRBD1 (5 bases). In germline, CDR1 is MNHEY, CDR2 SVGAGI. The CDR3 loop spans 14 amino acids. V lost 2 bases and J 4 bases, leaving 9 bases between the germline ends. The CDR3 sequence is CASSYRGSGNTIYF. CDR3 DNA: TGTGCCAGCAGTTACAGGGGATCCGGAAACACCATATATTTT.

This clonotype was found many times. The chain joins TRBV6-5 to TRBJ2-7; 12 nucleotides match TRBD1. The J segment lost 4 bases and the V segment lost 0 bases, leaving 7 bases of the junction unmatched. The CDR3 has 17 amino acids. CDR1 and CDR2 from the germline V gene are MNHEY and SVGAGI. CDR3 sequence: CASSYSAGQGAGYEQYF. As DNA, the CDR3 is TGTGCCAGCAGTTACTCGGCGGGACAGGGGGCCGGGTACGAGCAGTACTTC.

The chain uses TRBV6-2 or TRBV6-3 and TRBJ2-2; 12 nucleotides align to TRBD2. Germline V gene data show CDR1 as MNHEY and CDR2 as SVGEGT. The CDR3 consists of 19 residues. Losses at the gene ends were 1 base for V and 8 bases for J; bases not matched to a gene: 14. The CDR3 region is CASSYFPFASGRAEGELFF. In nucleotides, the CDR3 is TGTGCCAGCAGTTACTTCCCCTTCGCTAGCGGGAGGGCCGAGGGGGAGCTGTTTTTT.

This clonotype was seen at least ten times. The CDR3 bases are TGTGCCAGCAGCCAAGATTACGGGACAGGAGCGTTCTTGGGGACCCAGTACTTC. Its translation: CASSQDYGTGAFLGTQYF. The chain joins TRBV14 to TRBJ2-5; 8 positions match TRBD1. Losses at the gene ends were 0 bases for V and 7 bases for J; bases not matched to a gene: 16. Germline V CDR1 and CDR2: SGHDN, FVKESK. The CDR3 is 18 amino acids.

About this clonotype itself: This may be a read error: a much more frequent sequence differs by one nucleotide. CDR3 bases: TGTACCAGCAGCTTAGTCGCGGGGGCGCCGGGCGAGCAGTACTTC. It yields the protein CTSSLVAGAPGEQYF. This chain connects TRBV7-9 to TRBJ2-7; D perhaps matches TRBD2 (7 bases). Germline values: CDR1 SEHNR, CDR2 FQNEAQ (reference sequence). CDR3 length: 15 amino acids.

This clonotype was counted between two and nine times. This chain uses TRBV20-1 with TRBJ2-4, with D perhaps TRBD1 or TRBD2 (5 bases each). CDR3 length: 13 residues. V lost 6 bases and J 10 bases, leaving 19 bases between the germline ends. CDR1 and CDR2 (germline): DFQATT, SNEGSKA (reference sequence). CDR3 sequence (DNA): TGCAGTGCCACTGAGGGGCCGCAAGAAATTCAGTACTTC. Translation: CSATEGPQEIQYF.

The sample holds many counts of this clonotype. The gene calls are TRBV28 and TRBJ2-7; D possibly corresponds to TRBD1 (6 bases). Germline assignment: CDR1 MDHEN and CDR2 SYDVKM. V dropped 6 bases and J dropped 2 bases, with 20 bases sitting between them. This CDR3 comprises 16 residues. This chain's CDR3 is CASRPRADSRTYEQYF. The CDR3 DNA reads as TGTGCCAGCAGGCCAAGAGCGGACAGTCGCACCTACGAGCAGTACTTC.

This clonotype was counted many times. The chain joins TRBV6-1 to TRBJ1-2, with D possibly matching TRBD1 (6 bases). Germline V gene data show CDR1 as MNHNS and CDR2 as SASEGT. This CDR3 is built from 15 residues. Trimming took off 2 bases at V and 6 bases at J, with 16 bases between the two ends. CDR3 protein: CASSESGEGIDGYTF. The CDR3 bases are TGTGCCAGCAGTGAATCAGGGGAGGGTATCGATGGCTACACCTTC.

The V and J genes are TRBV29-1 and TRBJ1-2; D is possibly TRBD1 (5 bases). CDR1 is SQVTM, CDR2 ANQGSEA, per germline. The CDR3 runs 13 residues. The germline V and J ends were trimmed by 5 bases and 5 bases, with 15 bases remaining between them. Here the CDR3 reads CSVLYEGRYGYTF. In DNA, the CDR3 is TGCAGCGTTTTATATGAGGGGAGGTATGGCTACACCTTC.

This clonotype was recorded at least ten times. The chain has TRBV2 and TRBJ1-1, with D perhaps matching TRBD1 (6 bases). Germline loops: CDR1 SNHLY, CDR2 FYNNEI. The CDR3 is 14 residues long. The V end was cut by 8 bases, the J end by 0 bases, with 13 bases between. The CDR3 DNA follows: TGTGCCAGCCAAGAAGGGGGAATGAACACTGAAGCTTTCTTT. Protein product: CASQEGGMNTEAFF.

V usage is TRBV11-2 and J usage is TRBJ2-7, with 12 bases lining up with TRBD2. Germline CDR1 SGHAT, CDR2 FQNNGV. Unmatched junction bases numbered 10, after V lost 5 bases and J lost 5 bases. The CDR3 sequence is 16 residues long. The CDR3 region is CASSLRGGLAGHEQYF. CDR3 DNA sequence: TGTGCCAGCAGCCTCAGGGGGGGACTAGCGGGTCACGAGCAGTACTTC. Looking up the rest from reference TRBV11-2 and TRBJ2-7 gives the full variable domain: EAGVAQSPRYKIIEKRQSVAFWCNPISGHATLYWYQQILGQGPKLLIQFQNNGVVDDSQLPKDRFSAERLKGVDSTLKIQPAKLEDSAVYLCASSLRGGLAGHEQYFGPGTRLTVT.

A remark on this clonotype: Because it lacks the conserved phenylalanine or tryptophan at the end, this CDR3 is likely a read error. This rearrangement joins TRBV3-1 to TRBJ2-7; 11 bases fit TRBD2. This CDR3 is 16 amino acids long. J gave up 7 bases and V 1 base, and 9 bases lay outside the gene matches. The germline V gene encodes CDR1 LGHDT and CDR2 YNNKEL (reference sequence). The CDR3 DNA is TGTGCCAGCAGCCAAGGGGTCGTAGCGGGAGGGCAAGAGCAGTACCTC. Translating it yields CASSQGVVAGGQEQYL.

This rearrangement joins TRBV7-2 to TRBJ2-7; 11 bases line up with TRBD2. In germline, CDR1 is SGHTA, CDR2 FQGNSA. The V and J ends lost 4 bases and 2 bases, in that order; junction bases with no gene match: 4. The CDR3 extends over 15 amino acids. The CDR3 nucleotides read TGTGCCAGCAGCTCGACTAGCGGGACGACCTACGAGCAGTACTTC. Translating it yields CASSSTSGTTYEQYF. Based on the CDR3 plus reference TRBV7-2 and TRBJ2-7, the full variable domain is GAGVSQSPSNKVTEKGKDVELRCDPISGHTALYWYRQSLGQGLEFLIYFQGNSAPDKSGLPSDRFSAERTGGSVSTLTIQRTQQEDSAVYLCASSSTSGTTYEQYFGPGTRLTVT.

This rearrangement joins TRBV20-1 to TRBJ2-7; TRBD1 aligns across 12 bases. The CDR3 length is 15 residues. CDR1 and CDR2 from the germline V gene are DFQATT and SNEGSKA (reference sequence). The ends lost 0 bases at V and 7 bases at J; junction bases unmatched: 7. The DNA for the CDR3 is TGCAGTGCTAGAGATACGGGACAGGGGGCGGGGGAGCAGTACTTC. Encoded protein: CSARDTGQGAGEQYF.

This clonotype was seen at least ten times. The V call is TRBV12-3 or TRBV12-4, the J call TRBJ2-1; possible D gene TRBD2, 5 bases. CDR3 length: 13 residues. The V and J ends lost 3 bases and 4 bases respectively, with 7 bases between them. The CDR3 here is CASSFGGYNEQFF. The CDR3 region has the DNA TGTGCCAGCAGTTTCGGCGGGTACAATGAGCAGTTCTTC.

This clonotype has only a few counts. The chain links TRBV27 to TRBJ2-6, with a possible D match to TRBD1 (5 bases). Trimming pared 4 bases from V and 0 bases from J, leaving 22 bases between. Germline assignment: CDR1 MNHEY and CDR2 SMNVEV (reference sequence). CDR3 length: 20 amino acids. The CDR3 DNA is TGTGCCAGCAGTTATCCGCGGACACCCTCCTCATTCTCTGGGGCCAACGTCCTGACTTTC. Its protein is CASSYPRTPSSFSGANVLTF.

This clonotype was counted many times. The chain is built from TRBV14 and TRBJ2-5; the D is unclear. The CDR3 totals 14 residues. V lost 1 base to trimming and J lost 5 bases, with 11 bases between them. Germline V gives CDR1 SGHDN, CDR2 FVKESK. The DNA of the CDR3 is TGTGCCAGCAGCCAAGGAGCCCTAAGGGAGACCCAGTACTTC. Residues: CASSQGALRETQYF.

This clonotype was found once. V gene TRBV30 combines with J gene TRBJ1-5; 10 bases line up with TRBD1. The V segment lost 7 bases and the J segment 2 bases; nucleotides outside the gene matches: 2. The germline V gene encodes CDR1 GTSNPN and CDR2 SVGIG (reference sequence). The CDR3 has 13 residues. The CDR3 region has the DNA TGTGCCTACGGGACAGGGGGCAATCAGCCCCAGCATTTT. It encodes CAYGTGGNQPQHF.

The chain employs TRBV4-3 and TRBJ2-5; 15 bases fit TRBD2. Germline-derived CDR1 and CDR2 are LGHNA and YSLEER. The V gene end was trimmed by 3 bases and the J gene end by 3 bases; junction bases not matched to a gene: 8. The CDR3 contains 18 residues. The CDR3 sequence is CASSQRTSGRVGEETQYF. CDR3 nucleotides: TGCGCCAGCAGCCAGCGGACTAGCGGGAGGGTTGGAGAAGAGACCCAGTACTTC.

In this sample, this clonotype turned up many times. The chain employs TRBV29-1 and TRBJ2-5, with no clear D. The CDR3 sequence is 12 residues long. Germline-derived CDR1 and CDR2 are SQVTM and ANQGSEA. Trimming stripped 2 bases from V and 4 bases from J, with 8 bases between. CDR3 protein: CSVENRGETQYF. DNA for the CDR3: TGCAGCGTTGAAAACAGAGGAGAGACCCAGTACTTC.

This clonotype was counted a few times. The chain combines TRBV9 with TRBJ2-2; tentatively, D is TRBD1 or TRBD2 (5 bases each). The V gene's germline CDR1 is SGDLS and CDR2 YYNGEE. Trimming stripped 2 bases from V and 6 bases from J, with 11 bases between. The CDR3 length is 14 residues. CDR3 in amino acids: CASSVEGSAGELFF. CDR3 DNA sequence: TGTGCCAGCAGCGTTGAGGGGTCTGCCGGGGAGCTGTTTTTT. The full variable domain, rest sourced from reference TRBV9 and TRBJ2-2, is DSGVTQTPKHLITATGQRVTLRCSPRSGDLSVYWYQQSLDQGLQFLIQYYNGEERAKGNILERFSAQQFPDLHSELNLSSLELGDSALYFCASSVEGSAGELFFGEGSRLTVL.

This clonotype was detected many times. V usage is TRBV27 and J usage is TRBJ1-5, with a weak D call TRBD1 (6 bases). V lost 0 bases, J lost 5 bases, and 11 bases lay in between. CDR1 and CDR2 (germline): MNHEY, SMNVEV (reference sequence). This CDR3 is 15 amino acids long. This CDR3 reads CASSLSPGEDQPQHF. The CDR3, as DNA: TGTGCCAGCAGTTTATCACCAGGGGAGGATCAGCCCCAGCATTTT.

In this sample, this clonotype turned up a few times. The CDR3 DNA follows: TGTGCCAGCAGCTTAGGTTCCGGAGACACCGGGGAGCTGTTTTTT. The encoded protein is CASSLGSGDTGELFF. The V call is TRBV7-9, the J call TRBJ2-2; D unclear. The CDR3 consists of 15 residues. Trimming shortened V by 1 base and J by 3 bases, and 9 bases separated the two germline ends. Germline V CDR1 and CDR2: SEHNR, FQNEAQ (reference sequence).

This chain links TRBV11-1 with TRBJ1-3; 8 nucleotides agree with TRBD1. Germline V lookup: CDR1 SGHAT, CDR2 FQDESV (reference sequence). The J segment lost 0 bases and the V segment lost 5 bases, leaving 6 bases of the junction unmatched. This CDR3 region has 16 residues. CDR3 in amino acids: CASSARGQDSGNTIYF. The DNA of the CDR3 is TGTGCCAGCAGCGCGAGGGGACAGGACTCTGGAAACACCATATATTTT. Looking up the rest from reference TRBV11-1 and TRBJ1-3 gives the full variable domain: EAEVAQSPRYKITEKSQAVAFWCDPISGHATLYWYRQILGQGPELLVQFQDESVVDDSQLPKDRFSAERLKGVDSTLKIQPAELGDSAMYLCASSARGQDSGNTIYFGEGSWLTVV.

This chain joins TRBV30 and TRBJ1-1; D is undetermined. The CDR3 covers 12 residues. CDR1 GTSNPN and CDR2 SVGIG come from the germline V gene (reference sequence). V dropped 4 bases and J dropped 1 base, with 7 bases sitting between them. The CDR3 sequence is CAWTKANTEAFF. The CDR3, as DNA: TGTGCCTGGACAAAGGCGAACACTGAAGCTTTCTTT.